The T cell receptor beta chain under discussion was sequenced for a study of T-cell reconstitution after alpha-beta-depleted transplantation in children. Study-wide results and limits: It was surviving recipient T cells and thymic progenitors that gave some patients high TCRbeta diversity at day 60. Expanded clones from the graft, numbering several hundred, reportedly supplied alpha-beta T cells about two months after transplant. At one year after transplant, newly produced T cells mostly accounted for T-cell counts and diversity.

Germline values: CDR1 SEHNR, CDR2 FQNEAQ (reference sequence). Trimming at V came to 4 bases and at J to 2 bases, leaving 9 bases not matched to a gene. This CDR3 spans 16 amino acids. This clonotype was recorded a few times. Its target is not known. As it was prepared, the TCRbeta library received unique molecular identifiers. TCRdb ran MiXCR on the PCR reads and lists one entry per CDR3 protein. The data show 900,000 or so distinct CDR3 sequences, about 15% seen once. This TCR was recovered from a male patient younger than 18 who had a stem cell transplant for acute lymphoblastic leukemia, so the T cells may come from the graft donor. The sequences come from PBMCs, mostly from graft donor cells, collected 360 days after TCRalphabeta/CD19-depleted stem cell transplant. The rearrangement joins TRBV7-9 to TRBJ2-7; 9 bases align to TRBD1. This CDR3 reads CASSSPAWDRAYEQYF. The CDR3 nucleotides read TGTGCCAGCAGCTCCCCGGCTTGGGACAGGGCCTACGAGCAGTACTTC.